This T cell receptor (beta chain) was sequenced during a study of blood T cell repertoires in COVID-19. Turning to the study itself: PBMCs, B-cell-depleted T cells, or T cells were the source of the cDNA or gDNA that made up the material.

TCRdb's table, derived via immunoSEQ multiplex PCR, lists solely in-frame clones and lacks some. The sample records approximately 24,000 clones, 89% being singletons. This CDR3 comprises 14 residues. The source of this sequence is a woman aged 70-85 years with active COVID-19. V and J are TRBV21-1 and TRBJ1-5; the table gives TRBD1 as D, unverified against the DNA. TRBV21-1 has pseudogene status. The sequencing input was peripheral blood. DNA of the CDR3: TGTGCCAGCAGGATGGGACAGGTCAATCAGCCCCAGCATTTT. This sequence encodes CASRMGQVNQPQHF.